Sequencing of this T cell receptor (beta chain) was carried out in a study of blood T cell repertoires in COVID-19. Profiled with immunoSEQ multiplex PCR; TCRdb holds only in-frame clones, not every one. The sample carries roughly 150,000 clones, 82% recorded once. Germline trimming cut 5 bases from V and 4 bases from J; bases unmatched to any gene: 6. From germline, CDR1 is MNHEY and CDR2 SMNVEV (reference sequence). The CDR3 has 14 residues. This TCR derives from a woman older than 75 with active or convalescent COVID-19. Specimen: peripheral blood. This chain uses TRBV27 with TRBJ2-7; TRBD1 aligns across 9 bases. CDR3: CASSIDRGTYEQYF. The CDR3 DNA is TGTGCCAGCAGTATCGACAGGGGGACGTACGAGCAGTACTTC.